The sequence of this TCR beta chain was determined in a study of shared T cell receptors in the human thymus. Using immunoSEQ multiplex PCR, the repertoire was profiled, and TCRdb retains in-frame clones only, with some absent. The sample holds 700,000 or so clones, 80% to 90% seen once. The V gene's germline CDR1 is SGHVS and CDR2 FQNEAQ. The CDR3 sequence is 15 residues long. Trimming took 4 bases from V and 4 from J; bases not matched to a gene: 6. This clone was observed once. These data were also filed under a second study, of human thymus T cells. As reported in that work: Corrective surgery for congenital heart defects was being performed on the healthy Finnish infants who served as donors. Thymic samples were excised during corrective heart operations. Thymic and blood repertoires seemed to show skewed V and J gene use. Related work showed strongly overlapping thymic repertoires across unrelated individuals.

The receptor was isolated from a girl in the first two years of life with a congenital heart defect. The source material was thymocytes. The chain couples TRBV7-8 to TRBJ2-7; 11 nucleotides match TRBD1. CDR3 coding DNA: TGTGCCAGCAGCTATCGGACAGGGGGCGGATACGAGCAGTACTTC. Translation: CASSYRTGGGYEQYF. The entire variable domain, with the rest obtained from reference TRBV7-8 and TRBJ2-7, is as follows: GAGVSQSPRYKVAKRGQDVALRCDPISGHVSLFWYQQALGQGPEFLTYFQNEAQLDKSGLPSDRFFAERPEGSVSTLKIQRTQQEDSAVYLCASSYRTGGGYEQYFGPGTRLTVT.